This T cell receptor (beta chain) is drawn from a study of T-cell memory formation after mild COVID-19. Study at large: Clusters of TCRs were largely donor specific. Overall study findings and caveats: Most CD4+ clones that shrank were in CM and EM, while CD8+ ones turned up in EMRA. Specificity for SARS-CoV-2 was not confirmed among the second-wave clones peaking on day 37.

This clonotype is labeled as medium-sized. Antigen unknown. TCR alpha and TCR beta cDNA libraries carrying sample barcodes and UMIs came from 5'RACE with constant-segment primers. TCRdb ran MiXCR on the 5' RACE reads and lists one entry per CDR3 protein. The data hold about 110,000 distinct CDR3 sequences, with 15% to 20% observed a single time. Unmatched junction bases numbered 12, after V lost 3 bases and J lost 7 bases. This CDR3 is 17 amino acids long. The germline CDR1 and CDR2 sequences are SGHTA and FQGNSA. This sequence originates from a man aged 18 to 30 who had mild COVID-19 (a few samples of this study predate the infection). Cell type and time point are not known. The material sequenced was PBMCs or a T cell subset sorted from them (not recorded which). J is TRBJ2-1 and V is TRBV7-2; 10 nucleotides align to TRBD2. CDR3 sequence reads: CASSFLVAGGRSNEQFF. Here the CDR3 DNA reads TGTGCCAGCAGCTTTCTTGTAGCGGGGGGCCGCTCAAATGAGCAGTTCTTC.